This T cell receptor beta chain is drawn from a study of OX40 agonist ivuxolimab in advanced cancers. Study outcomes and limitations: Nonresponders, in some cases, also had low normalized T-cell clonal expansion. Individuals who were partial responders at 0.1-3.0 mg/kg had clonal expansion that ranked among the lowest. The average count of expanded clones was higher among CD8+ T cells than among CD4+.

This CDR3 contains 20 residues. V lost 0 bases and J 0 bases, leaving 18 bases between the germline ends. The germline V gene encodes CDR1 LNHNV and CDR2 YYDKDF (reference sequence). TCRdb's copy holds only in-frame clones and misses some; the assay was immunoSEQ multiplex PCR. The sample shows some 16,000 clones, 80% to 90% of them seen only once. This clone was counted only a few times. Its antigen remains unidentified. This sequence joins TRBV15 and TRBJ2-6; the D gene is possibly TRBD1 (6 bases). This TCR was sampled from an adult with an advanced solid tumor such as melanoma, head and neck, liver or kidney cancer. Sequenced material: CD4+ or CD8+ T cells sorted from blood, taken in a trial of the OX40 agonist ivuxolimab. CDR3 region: CATSRDETSQGRSGANVLTF. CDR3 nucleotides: TGTGCCACCAGCAGAGACGAAACGTCACAGGGACGCTCTGGGGCCAACGTCCTGACTTTC.